The present entry profiles one TCR beta chain with its context. Its antigen is not identified. The entry originates in a study of cytotoxic CD8 clonotypes in ibrutinib-treated CLL. General study results and limits: Before falling back toward baseline at progression, clonality had risen at the time of ibrutinib response.

V was clipped by 5 bases and J by 4 bases; unmatched bases: 3. The V gene's germline CDR1 is KGHSH and CDR2 LQKENI. The length of the CDR3 is 13 residues. Profiled with immunoSEQ multiplex PCR; TCRdb holds only in-frame clones, not every one. The table shows about 120,000 clones, with approximately 58% occurring only once. The source was PBMCs, collected after 24 months of ibrutinib treatment. The J gene is TRBJ1-1, the V gene TRBV18; TRBD1 matches 8 bases. The TCR originated in a human donor with chronic lymphocytic leukemia. The CDR3 reads CASSGDRGTEAFF. CDR3 DNA sequence: TGTGCCAGCTCAGGTGACAGGGGCACTGAAGCTTTCTTT.